This T cell receptor beta chain is drawn from a study of chemoradiotherapy in HPV16-positive cancers. CDR3 length: 16 residues. Germline CDR1 and CDR2: MNHEY and SMNVEV (reference sequence). V lost 0 bases to trimming and J lost 2 bases, with 13 bases between them. Sequencing used immunoSEQ multiplex PCR; TCRdb keeps in-frame clones, though not all of them. This table holds tens of thousands of clones, 86% found once. This chain links TRBV27 with TRBJ1-1, with D perhaps TRBD1 (5 bases). Sequencing used blood, obtained from a patient who underwent chemoradiotherapy. This sequence originates from a human donor with HPV-associated anogenital cancer. CDR3 residues: CASSLSLRAHNTEAFF. The CDR3 bases are TGTGCCAGCAGTTTATCCCTCAGGGCTCATAACACTGAAGCTTTCTTT.